One and the same sample provided the 19 T cell receptor beta chains below, sequenced in a study of cytomegalovirus exposure and HLA in healthy donors. The PCR had 60 Vbeta and 13 Jbeta primers. TCRdb's copy holds only in-frame clones and misses some; the assay was immunoSEQ multiplex PCR. Among approximately 80,000 clones listed, 63% were seen once. The sample was PBMCs. These receptors came from a woman in her forties in good health and CMV-seropositive.

This clone was seen a handful of times. The J gene is TRBJ1-5, the V gene TRBV30; 7 positions agree with TRBD1. J gave up 2 bases and V 3 bases, and 7 bases lay outside the gene matches. The germline V gene encodes CDR1 GTSNPN and CDR2 SVGIG (reference sequence). This CDR3 comprises 15 residues. The CDR3 region has the DNA TGTGCCTGGAGCCCGACAGGGATTCGCAATCAGCCCCAGCATTTT. As protein: CAWSPTGIRNQPQHF. The full variable domain, rest sourced from reference TRBV30 and TRBJ1-5, is SQTIHQWPATLVQPVGSPLSLECTVEGTSNPNLYWYRQAAGRGLQLLFYSVGIGQISSEVPQNLSASRPQDRQFILSSKKLLLSDSGFYLCAWSPTGIRNQPQHFGDGTRLSIL.

The V and J genes are TRBV18 and TRBJ1-1; no reliable D call. Between the trimmed V and J ends, which lost 2 bases and 0 bases, there was a span of 7 bases. CDR1 is KGHSH and CDR2 is LQKENI in the germline V gene. The CDR3 length is 14 residues. The chain's CDR3 is CASSPTTLNTEAFF. DNA for the CDR3: TGTGCCAGCTCACCAACGACACTGAACACTGAAGCTTTCTTT. Supplemented by reference TRBV18 and TRBJ1-1, the full variable domain reads NAGVMQNPRHLVRRRGQEARLRCSPMKGHSHVYWYRQLPEEGLKFMVYLQKENIIDESGMPKERFSAEFPKEGPSILRIQQVVRGDSAAYFCASSPTTLNTEAFFGQGTRLTVV.

The chain combines TRBV28 with TRBJ2-7; D may be TRBD1 (5 bases). The CDR3 covers 12 residues. CDR1 and CDR2 (germline): MDHEN, SYDVKM. V was pared by 2 bases and J by 4 bases, with 6 bases between. The CDR3 nucleotides read TGTGCCAGCAGTTTAAAGGGGTACGAGCAGTACTTC. Translation gives CASSLKGYEQYF.

The CDR3 DNA sequence: TGTGCCAGCAGCCAAGAGGGTAATAGCGGGAGAGTGCACGAGCAGTACTTC. Protein sequence: CASSQEGNSGRVHEQYF. The chain is built from TRBV14 and TRBJ2-7; 9 nucleotides match TRBD2. Germline V gene lookup returns CDR1 SGHDN and CDR2 FVKESK. The J segment lost 5 bases and the V segment lost 0 bases, leaving 11 bases of the junction unmatched. This CDR3 comprises 17 residues.

A single count supports this clone. This chain links TRBV5-1 with TRBJ1-6; no clear D. Trimming cost V 6 bases and J 7 bases, with 14 bases left between them. This CDR3 spans 14 amino acids. Per the germline V gene, CDR1 is SGHRS and CDR2 is YFSETQ. DNA of the CDR3: TGCGCCAGCACGGACTTCCTGGGGAATTCACCCCTCCACTTT. Encoded protein: CASTDFLGNSPLHF.

This chain connects TRBV28 to TRBJ1-2; D is uncertain. Germline V gene sequence: CDR1 MDHEN, CDR2 SYDVKM. The CDR3 length is 15 residues. V lost 2 bases to trimming and J lost 5 bases, with 15 bases between them. The CDR3 spells CASSLISEAAYGYTF. Written as DNA, the CDR3 is TGTGCCAGCAGTTTAATATCAGAGGCGGCGTATGGCTACACCTTC.

The chain joins TRBV7-3 to TRBJ2-1; 7 bases line up with TRBD2. The V and J ends lost 7 bases and 6 bases, in that order; junction bases with no gene match: 9. The CDR3 is 14 residues long. CDR1 is SGHTA, CDR2 FQGTGA, per germline. CDR3: CASNEGGTPNEQFF. The CDR3 DNA is TGTGCCAGCAACGAGGGAGGGACGCCCAATGAGCAGTTCTTC.

The rearrangement links TRBV25-1 to TRBJ2-7, with TRBD1 matching 7 bases. With V trimmed by 6 bases and J by 6 bases, 8 bases remained unmatched. The germline V gene has CDR1 MGHDK and CDR2 SYGVNS. This CDR3 comprises 13 residues. The CDR3: CASSTTTGTEQYF. CDR3 sequence (DNA): TGTGCCAGCAGCACTACGACAGGGACCGAGCAGTACTTC.

In its sample, this clone was seen once. The V gene is TRBV13, the J gene TRBJ1-5; no clear D gene. Germline CDR1 reads PRHDT; CDR2 reads FYEKMQ (reference sequence). V lost 3 bases to trimming and J lost 9 bases, with 12 bases between them. This CDR3 spans 13 amino acids. CDR3 loop: CASSFRRYAPQHF. The CDR3 DNA sequence: TGTGCCAGCAGCTTCCGCAGGTACGCGCCCCAGCATTTT.

Only a few counts were recorded for this clone. The rearrangement joins TRBV19 to TRBJ1-1, with 9 nucleotides matching TRBD1. Trimming removed 10 bases from V and 8 bases from J; junction bases left unmatched: 23. The CDR3 covers 17 residues. The germline V gene has CDR1 LNHDA and CDR2 SQIVND (reference sequence). Here the CDR3 reads CATTIHPPGQGSQEAFF. The CDR3 DNA reads TGTGCCACCACAATACACCCCCCCGGACAGGGGAGTCAGGAAGCTTTCTTT.

The rearrangement joins TRBV27 to TRBJ1-1; D perhaps matches TRBD1 (6 bases). Between the trimmed V and J ends, which lost 0 bases and 0 bases, there was a span of 11 bases. Germline CDR1 reads MNHEY; CDR2 reads SMNVEV (reference sequence). The CDR3 has 16 residues. CDR3 loop: CASSLSGQIMNTEAFF. CDR3 DNA: TGTGCCAGCAGTTTATCAGGACAGATCATGAACACTGAAGCTTTCTTT.

This clone was seen a handful of times. The chain has TRBV28 and TRBJ2-2; 12 bases line up with TRBD2. CDR3 length: 20 amino acids. V was clipped by 3 bases and J by 0 bases; unmatched bases: 11. The V gene's germline CDR1 is MDHEN and CDR2 SYDVKM. CDR3 loop: CASSFPPRTSGTTNTGELFF. The CDR3 DNA reads as TGTGCCAGCAGTTTTCCACCCAGGACTAGCGGGACGACGAACACCGGGGAGCTGTTTTTT.

The rearrangement links TRBV10-2 to TRBJ2-7, with 7 bases that match TRBD2. Germline V gene sequence: CDR1 WSHSY, CDR2 SAAADI. The CDR3 has 16 residues. The J segment lost 0 bases and the V segment lost 3 bases, leaving 8 bases of the junction unmatched. CDR3 nucleotide sequence: TGCGCCAGCAGTGACCCTAGCGGAACTCCCTCCTACGAGCAGTACTTC. This translates into CASSDPSGTPSYEQYF.

The rearrangement uses TRBV2 and TRBJ2-3; TRBD2 might be the D (5 bases). Germline CDR1 and CDR2: SNHLY and FYNNEI. The germline V and J ends were trimmed by 5 bases and 2 bases, with 8 bases remaining between them. The CDR3 sequence is 13 residues long. The CDR3 bases are TGTGCCAGCAGTCGCGACTACACAGATACGCAGTATTTT. Amino acid sequence: CASSRDYTDTQYF.

The rearrangement uses TRBV5-1 and TRBJ2-5; D may be TRBD1 (7 bases). CDR1 SGHRS and CDR2 YFSETQ come from the germline V gene. This CDR3 is 16 amino acids long. With 5 bases removed from V and 3 bases from J, the gap between germline ends came to 20 bases. This CDR3 is CASRIQAGGSKETQYF. As DNA, the CDR3 is TGCGCCAGCAGGATTCAGGCAGGGGGGTCGAAAGAGACCCAGTACTTC.

A few counts support this clone. V usage is TRBV4-2 and J usage is TRBJ2-7, with 8 nucleotides matching TRBD2. V gave up 0 bases and J gave up 6 bases; unmatched junction bases: 7. The CDR3 has 15 amino acids. From germline, CDR1 is LGHNA and CDR2 YNFKEQ. CDR3 sequence (DNA): TGTGCCAGCAGCCAAGAGTGGCTAGCGGGTCGCGAGCAGTACTTC. Its translation: CASSQEWLAGREQYF.

Concerning this clone itself: Other DNA sequences in the sample encode the same CDR3. The chain uses TRBV7-9 and TRBJ2-3; tentatively, D is TRBD1 (5 bases). This CDR3 has 12 residues. Germline V gives CDR1 SEHNR, CDR2 FQNEAQ (reference sequence). V gave up 4 bases and J gave up 7 bases, with 9 bases separating them. CDR3 sequence: CASSSQGYTQYF. The CDR3 nucleotides read TGTGCCAGCAGCTCGCAGGGTTATACGCAGTATTTT.

The genes are TRBV18 and TRBJ1-5; D unclear. Germline V gene data show CDR1 as KGHSH and CDR2 as LQKENI. This CDR3 spans 14 amino acids. Trimming removed 2 bases from V and 3 bases from J, with 8 bases in between. The CDR3 coding sequence is TGTGCCAGCTCACCAACCAGGAACAATCAGCCCCAGCATTTT. Translation gives CASSPTRNNQPQHF.

The rearrangement links TRBV28 to TRBJ2-7, with a possible D match to TRBD2 (6 bases). Germline V gene data show CDR1 as MDHEN and CDR2 as SYDVKM. Trimming took off 8 bases at V and 2 bases at J, with 16 bases between the two ends. The CDR3 has 14 amino acids. Here the CDR3 reads CASRLQGTPYEQYF. CDR3 DNA sequence: TGTGCCAGCCGCCTACAAGGGACTCCCTACGAGCAGTACTTC.